The 31 T cell receptor beta chains in this list originate from one sample, sequenced in a study of blood T cells in healthy people across ages. Primers used in a second PCR of roughly 7 to 12 cycles were a sample-barcoded 5' primer and a J-beta primer mix. TCRdb reanalysed the 5' RACE reads using MiXCR and keeps one entry per CDR3 protein. The sample contains 650,000 or so distinct CDR3 sequences, around 50% of which appear only once. The sequencing sample was made of blood. The receptors shown here come from an elderly woman in good health.

This clonotype has a count of ten or more. The chain is built from TRBV5-1 and TRBJ2-1; D unclear. The CDR3 loop spans 13 amino acids. Germline CDR1 SGHRS, CDR2 YFSETQ. Trimming pared 5 bases from V and 8 bases from J, leaving 14 bases between. The CDR3 protein is CASRENLLYEQFF. As DNA, the CDR3 is TGCGCCAGCAGGGAGAATCTGCTCTATGAGCAGTTCTTC.

As for this clonotype: One end of the junction varies from germline; a read error may be responsible. J is TRBJ2-3 and V is TRBV10-2, with TRBD2 matching over 9 bases. This CDR3 comprises 15 residues. Germline CDR1 is WSHSY and CDR2 is SAAADI. The CDR3 DNA follows: TGCGTCAGCAGTGAGTCAGGCGGGGGGGGGGATACGCAGTATTTT. It translates to CVSSESGGGGDTQYF.

Turning to this clonotype: Given a much more abundant clone one base away, this may be a read error. The chain is built from TRBV29-1 and TRBJ2-1, with 8 bases matching TRBD1. This CDR3 region has 16 residues. Losses at the gene ends were 4 bases for V and 9 bases for J; bases not matched to a gene: 17. From germline, CDR1 is SQVTM and CDR2 ANQGSEA. The CDR3 spells CSVVRGQAGGWAEQFF. The CDR3 DNA sequence: TGCAGCGTTGTTCGCGGTCAGGCAGGGGGCTGGGCTGAGCAGTTCTTC.

This clonotype was recorded many times. V usage is TRBV2 and J usage is TRBJ2-5; TRBD2 matches 7 bases. This CDR3 is built from 13 residues. Germline lookup yields CDR1 SNHLY and CDR2 FYNNEI. Unmatched junction bases numbered 7, after V lost 7 bases and J lost 5 bases. The CDR3: CASILAVLETQYF. As DNA, the CDR3 is TGTGCCAGCATTCTAGCGGTCCTGGAGACCCAGTACTTC.

This clonotype was counted between two and nine times. V usage is TRBV14 and J usage is TRBJ2-5; D remains ambiguous. The CDR3 totals 13 residues. Germline CDR1 SGHDN, CDR2 FVKESK. Trimming shortened V by 0 bases and J by 7 bases, and 9 bases separated the two germline ends. For the CDR3, the DNA is TGTGCCAGCAGCCAAGATTCATTATCGACCCAGTACTTC. Translation: CASSQDSLSTQYF.

This chain links TRBV20-1 with TRBJ1-2; D perhaps matches TRBD1 (6 bases). Trimming cost V 5 bases and J 0 bases, with 16 bases left between them. The CDR3 loop spans 15 amino acids. From germline, CDR1 is DFQATT and CDR2 SNEGSKA (reference sequence). CDR3 nucleotides: TGCAGTGCTGGTCCGGGACACCGAACTAACTATGGCTACACCTTC. This encodes CSAGPGHRTNYGYTF.

This clonotype came up a few times. A much larger clone differs by one base, so this may be a read error. The chain employs TRBV25-1 and TRBJ2-3; a weak D match, TRBD2 (5 bases). Looked up from germline, CDR1 is MGHDK and CDR2 is SYGVNS. The CDR3 is made up of 14 amino acids. V was trimmed by 2 bases and J by 5 bases, leaving 11 bases between them. CDR3 amino acids: CASSEVGGGDTQYF. The CDR3 nucleotides are TGTGCCAGCAGTGAAGTAGGAGGAGGAGATACGCAGTATTTT.

V gene TRBV10-3 combines with J gene TRBJ2-5, with TRBD1 identical over 7 bases. There are 13 residues in the CDR3. Losses at the gene ends were 6 bases for V and 3 bases for J; bases not matched to a gene: 4. Germline V gives CDR1 ENHRY, CDR2 SYGVKD. The CDR3 sequence: CAIRTGIEETQYF. For the CDR3, the DNA is TGTGCCATCAGGACAGGGATTGAAGAGACCCAGTACTTC.

The V call is TRBV7-2, the J call TRBJ1-3, with D possibly being TRBD1 (5 bases). Germline CDR1 reads SGHTA; CDR2 reads FQGNSA. CDR3 length: 15 amino acids. Trimming removed 1 base from V and 4 bases from J, with 11 bases in between. The CDR3 loop reads CASSLGGAGGNTIYF. In DNA, the CDR3 is TGTGCCAGCAGCTTAGGTGGCGCAGGGGGAAACACCATATATTTT.

The gene calls are TRBV18 and TRBJ2-5, with 8 bases that match TRBD1. The ends lost 3 bases at V and 5 bases at J; junction bases unmatched: 8. The germline CDR1 and CDR2 sequences are KGHSH and LQKENI. The CDR3 contains 15 residues. This CDR3 is CASSPMSDREETQYF. The CDR3 coding sequence is TGTGCCAGCTCACCCATGTCGGACAGGGAGGAGACCCAGTACTTC.

Remarks on this clonotype: One end of the junction does not line up with germline, which may come from a read error. This rearrangement joins TRBV10-1 to TRBJ1-6, with D unclear. CDR1 and CDR2 from the germline V gene are WNHNN and SYGVQD (reference sequence). The CDR3 runs 15 residues. Written as DNA, the CDR3 is TGCGCCAGCAGTTATGGCGACAAAGGTGGTTCACCCCCCCACTTT. Translated, it gives CASSYGDKGGSPPHF.

The chain recombines TRBV29-1 with TRBJ2-5; TRBD1 agrees at 9 bases. The J call may be in error: the DNA end matches TRBJ2-7 better. The CDR3 length is 14 residues. Germline V gives CDR1 SQVTM, CDR2 ANQGSEA. The CDR3 region is CSVEPGQGNYEQYF. In DNA, the CDR3 is TGCAGCGTTGAACCGGGACAGGGAAATTACGAGCAGTACTTC.

J is TRBJ1-5 and V is TRBV20-1, with no clear D. Between the trimmed V and J ends, which lost 6 bases and 3 bases, there was a span of 12 bases. Germline V gives CDR1 DFQATT, CDR2 SNEGSKA (reference sequence). This CDR3 region has 13 residues. CDR3 residues: CSAEGWDNQPQHF. The CDR3, as DNA: TGCAGTGCGGAAGGGTGGGACAATCAGCCCCAGCATTTT.

The chain links TRBV7-2 to TRBJ2-5; D is possibly TRBD1 (5 bases). Germline-derived CDR1 and CDR2 are SGHTA and FQGNSA. This CDR3 is 15 amino acids long. Trimming cost V 5 bases and J 7 bases, with 20 bases left between them. The CDR3 DNA reads TGTGCCAGCAGCCACCGACCTGAAGGGGATAGGACCCAGTACTTC. Amino acid sequence: CASSHRPEGDRTQYF.

The chain carries TRBV6-1 and TRBJ1-6, with no clear D. CDR3 length equals 11 residues. V gave up 6 bases and J gave up 13 bases, with 10 bases separating them. Germline CDR1 reads MNHNS; CDR2 reads SASEGT. DNA of the CDR3: TGTGCCAGCAGAGACGGTCCGCCCCTCCACTTT. Translation gives CASRDGPPLHF.

This clonotype was detected ten times or more. The chain combines TRBV7-2 with TRBJ2-1; perhaps TRBD1 as D (7 bases). Germline lookup yields CDR1 SGHTA and CDR2 FQGNSA. CDR3 size: 15 residues. V was pared by 5 bases and J by 7 bases, with 18 bases between. CDR3 sequence (DNA): TGTGCCAGCAGCCCATATCAGACAGGGAGGAATGAGCAGTTCTTC. Translating gives CASSPYQTGRNEQFF.

The chain joins TRBV10-3 to TRBJ1-1, with 9 positions matching TRBD1. J gave up 5 bases and V 10 bases, and 11 bases lay outside the gene matches. CDR1 and CDR2 (germline): ENHRY, SYGVKD. The CDR3 is made up of 14 amino acids. CDR3 DNA sequence: TGTGCCACCCAGGAAAGGACAGGGGATACTGAAGCTTTCTTT. It is translated as CATQERTGDTEAFF.

Remarks on this clonotype: A much larger clone differs by one base, so this may be a read error. The chain links TRBV19 to TRBJ2-1; TRBD2 agrees at 9 bases. This CDR3 region has 16 residues. CDR1 LNHDA and CDR2 SQIVND come from the germline V gene (reference sequence). The CDR3 spells CASSIGSGSSYNGQFF. The CDR3 bases are TGTGCCAGTAGTATTGGTAGCGGGAGCTCCTACAATGGGCAGTTCTTC.

This clonotype appeared many times. The V and J genes are TRBV24-1 and TRBJ2-1; D is perhaps TRBD2 (7 bases). This CDR3 is 15 amino acids long. Germline V gene lookup returns CDR1 KGHDR and CDR2 SFDVKD. Trimming shortened V by 7 bases and J by 3 bases, and 15 bases separated the two germline ends. CDR3 nucleotide sequence: TGTGCCACCAGGGGGGCTAGCGGAAGCTACAATGAGCAGTTCTTC. Protein sequence: CATRGASGSYNEQFF.

The chain employs TRBV20-1 and TRBJ1-1; no reliable D call. V lost 6 bases and J 5 bases, leaving 16 bases between the germline ends. The CDR3 covers 13 residues. Germline lookup yields CDR1 DFQATT and CDR2 SNEGSKA (reference sequence). In DNA form, the CDR3 reads TGCAGTGCCCTGGGCTCCCGGGAAACTGAAGCTTTCTTT. It translates to CSALGSRETEAFF.

There are many counts of this clonotype. The chain joins TRBV20-1 to TRBJ2-5; 14 positions match TRBD2. CDR3 length equals 17 residues. The V gene's germline CDR1 is DFQATT and CDR2 SNEGSKA (reference sequence). V dropped 4 bases and J dropped 2; count of bases not matched to a gene: 9. The CDR3, as DNA: TGCAGTGCTAAAGGGACTAGCGGGGGCACAGGTCAAGAGACCCAGTACTTC. Protein sequence: CSAKGTSGGTGQETQYF.

This clonotype was counted ten times or more. The gene calls are TRBV6-6 and TRBJ2-7, with D maybe TRBD1 (5 bases). Per the germline V gene, CDR1 is MNHNY and CDR2 is SVGAGI (reference sequence). The CDR3 runs to 12 residues. V lost 4 bases, J lost 6 bases, and 10 bases lay in between. The CDR3 is CASSSREVEQYF. The DNA of the CDR3 is TGTGCCAGCAGTTCCAGGGAAGTCGAGCAGTACTTC.

The chain employs TRBV6-2 or TRBV6-3 and TRBJ2-7; D is perhaps TRBD1 or TRBD2 (6 bases each). The length of the CDR3 is 16 residues. Per germline, CDR1 MNHEY and CDR2 SVGEGT. Trimming took off 6 bases at V and 6 bases at J, with 24 bases between the two ends. The CDR3 DNA reads as TGTGCCAGCAGATCCTACCCCCTAAGACTAGGGGGCGAGCAGTACTTC. The encoded protein is CASRSYPLRLGGEQYF.

The chain employs TRBV7-2 and TRBJ1-2; D is uncertain. The CDR3 totals 14 residues. Trimming cost V 2 bases and J 4 bases, with 11 bases left between them. CDR1 SGHTA and CDR2 FQGNSA come from the germline V gene. CDR3 nucleotides: TGTGCCAGCAGCTTATGGCAGCAGGCCTATGGCTACACCTTC. This gives the protein CASSLWQQAYGYTF.

This chain links TRBV20-1 with TRBJ2-5; D not resolved. Gene TRBJ2-7 matches the end of the DNA better, so the J call may be wrong. Germline V gene data show CDR1 as DFQATT and CDR2 as SNEGSKA (reference sequence). CDR3 size: 14 residues. CDR3 DNA: TGCAGTGCTCCAGAGGTTTCTGGGTCCTACGAGCAGTACTTC. Translation: CSAPEVSGSYEQYF.

The V and J genes are TRBV20-1 and TRBJ2-3; 9 bases match TRBD2. V gave up 8 bases and J gave up 4 bases; unmatched junction bases: 13. The germline V gene has CDR1 DFQATT and CDR2 SNEGSKA (reference sequence). This CDR3 is 15 amino acids long. CDR3 protein: CSPSTWREGPDTQYF. In DNA, the CDR3 is TGCAGTCCATCCACGTGGCGGGAGGGCCCAGATACGCAGTATTTT.

The V and J genes are TRBV29-1 and TRBJ2-5, with a possible D match to TRBD2 (6 bases). Germline values: CDR1 SQVTM, CDR2 ANQGSEA. Trimming removed 4 bases from V and 3 bases from J, with 15 bases in between. The CDR3 contains 14 residues. Here the CDR3 reads CSVGGVKGEETQYF. CDR3 nucleotides: TGCAGCGTTGGGGGGGTAAAGGGCGAAGAGACCCAGTACTTC.

The chain couples TRBV10-3 to TRBJ2-3, with 10 bases identical to TRBD2. The V gene's germline CDR1 is ENHRY and CDR2 SYGVKD. After removal of 4 bases from V and 3 bases from J, the junction contained 10 bases not matched to a gene. The CDR3 is 17 amino acids. The CDR3 sequence is CAISAARVAGGTDTQYF. In DNA, the CDR3 is TGTGCCATCAGTGCGGCCAGGGTAGCGGGGGGAACAGATACGCAGTATTTT.

This clonotype appeared a few times. This could be a read error, since a much larger clone is one nucleotide away. The chain employs TRBV7-9 and TRBJ2-1; a possible D gene is TRBD2 (6 bases). The end of the DNA aligns better with TRBJ2-7, so the J call may be wrong. This CDR3 is built from 16 residues. Germline values: CDR1 SEHNR, CDR2 FQNEAQ (reference sequence). CDR3 coding DNA: TGTGCCAGCAGCCTGATCCGGGACTTCGCAAACAATGAGCAGTACTTC. This encodes CASSLIRDFANNEQYF.

This clonotype came up many times. The chain combines TRBV11-2 with TRBJ2-1; D is unresolved. This CDR3 is built from 15 residues. Trimming left V 5 bases short and J 0 bases short, with 11 bases between. CDR1 is SGHAT, CDR2 FQNNGV, per germline. The CDR3 DNA sequence: TGTGCCAGCAGCCGTGTGGCGGCCTCCTACAATGAGCAGTTCTTC. The encoded protein is CASSRVAASYNEQFF.

The rearrangement links TRBV7-9 to TRBJ2-1; D assignment may be TRBD1 or TRBD2 (6 bases each). This CDR3 has 13 residues. The ends were cut back, 8 bases at V and 4 bases at J, with 12 bases in the middle. Germline values: CDR1 SEHNR, CDR2 FQNEAQ (reference sequence). The CDR3 protein is CASGPGAYNEQFF. CDR3 sequence (DNA): TGTGCCAGCGGACCGGGGGCATACAATGAGCAGTTCTTC.